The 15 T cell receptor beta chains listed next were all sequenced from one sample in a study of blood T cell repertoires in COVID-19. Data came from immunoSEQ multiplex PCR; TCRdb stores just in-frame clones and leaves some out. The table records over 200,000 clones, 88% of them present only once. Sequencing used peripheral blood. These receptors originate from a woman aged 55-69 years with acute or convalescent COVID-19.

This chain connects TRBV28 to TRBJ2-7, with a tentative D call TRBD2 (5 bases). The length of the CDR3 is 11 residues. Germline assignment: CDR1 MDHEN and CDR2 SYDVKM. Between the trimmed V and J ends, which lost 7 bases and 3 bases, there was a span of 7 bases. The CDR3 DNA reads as TGTGCCAGCACGAGCGGCTACGAGCAGTACTTC. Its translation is CASTSGYEQYF.

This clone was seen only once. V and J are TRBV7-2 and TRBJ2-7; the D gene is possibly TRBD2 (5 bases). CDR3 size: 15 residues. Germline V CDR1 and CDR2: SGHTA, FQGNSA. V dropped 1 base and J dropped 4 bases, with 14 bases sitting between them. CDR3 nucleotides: TGTGCCAGCAGCTTAGGCTCGGGAACATGGTACGAGCAGTACTTC. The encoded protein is CASSLGSGTWYEQYF.

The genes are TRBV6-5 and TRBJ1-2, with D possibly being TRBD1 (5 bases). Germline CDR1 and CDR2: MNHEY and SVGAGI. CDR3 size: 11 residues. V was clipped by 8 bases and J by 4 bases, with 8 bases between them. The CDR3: CASRQSYGYTF. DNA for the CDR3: TGTGCCAGCCGACAGTCCTATGGCTACACCTTC.

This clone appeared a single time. The CDR3 spells CASSSRGLGNSPLHF. CDR3 sequence (DNA): TGTGCCAGCAGTTCCCGGGGTTTGGGGAATTCACCCCTCCACTTT. The chain combines TRBV6-5 with TRBJ1-6, with D unresolved. The CDR3 has 15 residues. Trimming removed 4 bases at V and 7 bases at J, with 14 bases between. CDR1 and CDR2 (germline): MNHEY, SVGAGI.

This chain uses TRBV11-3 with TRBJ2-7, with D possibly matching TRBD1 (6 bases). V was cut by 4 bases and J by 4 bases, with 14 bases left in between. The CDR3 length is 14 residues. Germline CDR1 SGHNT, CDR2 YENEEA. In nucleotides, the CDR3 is TGTGCCAGCAGCTCTGGACAGACTTCGTACGAGCAGTACTTC. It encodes CASSSGQTSYEQYF. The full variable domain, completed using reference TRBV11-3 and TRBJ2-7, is EAGVVQSPRYKIIEKKQPVAFWCNPISGHNTLYWYLQNLGQGPELLIRYENEEAVDDSQLPKDRFSAERLKGVDSTLKIQPAELGDSAVYLCASSSGQTSYEQYFGPGTRLTVT.

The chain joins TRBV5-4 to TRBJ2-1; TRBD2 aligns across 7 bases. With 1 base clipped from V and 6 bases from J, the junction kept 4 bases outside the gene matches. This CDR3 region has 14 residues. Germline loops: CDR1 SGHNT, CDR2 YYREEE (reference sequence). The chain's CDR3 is CASSLIASGNEQFF. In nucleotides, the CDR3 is TGTGCCAGCAGCTTGATCGCTAGCGGCAATGAGCAGTTCTTC.

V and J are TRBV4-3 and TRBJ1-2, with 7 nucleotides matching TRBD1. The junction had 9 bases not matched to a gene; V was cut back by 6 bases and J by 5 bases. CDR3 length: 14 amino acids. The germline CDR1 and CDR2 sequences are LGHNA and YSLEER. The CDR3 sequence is CASRRQGGGYGYTF. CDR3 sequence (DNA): TGCGCCAGCAGAAGACAGGGTGGGGGGTATGGCTACACCTTC.

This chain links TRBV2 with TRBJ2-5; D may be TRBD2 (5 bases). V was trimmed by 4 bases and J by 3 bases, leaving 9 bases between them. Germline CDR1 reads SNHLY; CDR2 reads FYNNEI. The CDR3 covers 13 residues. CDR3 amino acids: CASSGETKETQYF. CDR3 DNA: TGTGCCAGCAGTGGGGAGACTAAAGAGACCCAGTACTTC.

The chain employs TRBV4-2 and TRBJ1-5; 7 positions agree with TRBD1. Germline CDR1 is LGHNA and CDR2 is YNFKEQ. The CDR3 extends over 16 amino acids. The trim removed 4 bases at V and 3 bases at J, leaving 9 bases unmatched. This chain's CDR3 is CASSRDSSAANQPQHF. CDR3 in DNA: TGTGCCAGCAGCCGGGACAGTTCAGCGGCCAATCAGCCCCAGCATTTT.

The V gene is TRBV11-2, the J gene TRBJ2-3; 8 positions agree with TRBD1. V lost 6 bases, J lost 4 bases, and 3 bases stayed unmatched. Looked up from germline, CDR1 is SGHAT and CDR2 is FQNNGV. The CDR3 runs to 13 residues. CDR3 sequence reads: CASSRQGSDTQYF. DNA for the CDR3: TGTGCCAGCAGTCGACAGGGGTCAGATACGCAGTATTTT.

This CDR3 reads CAISERTWGSYEQYF. In nucleotides, the CDR3 is TGTGCCATCAGTGAGAGGACATGGGGCTCCTACGAGCAGTACTTC. The genes are TRBV10-3 and TRBJ2-7; a possible D gene is TRBD1 (5 bases). The V and J ends lost 2 bases and 0 bases respectively, with 11 bases between them. The CDR3 length is 15 residues. Germline V lookup: CDR1 ENHRY, CDR2 SYGVKD.

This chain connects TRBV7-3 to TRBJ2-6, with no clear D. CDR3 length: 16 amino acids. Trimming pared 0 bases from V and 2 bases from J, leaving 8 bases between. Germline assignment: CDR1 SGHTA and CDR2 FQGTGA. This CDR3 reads CASSLTAPTGANVLTF. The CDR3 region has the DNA TGTGCCAGCAGCTTAACAGCTCCTACTGGGGCCAACGTCCTGACTTTC.

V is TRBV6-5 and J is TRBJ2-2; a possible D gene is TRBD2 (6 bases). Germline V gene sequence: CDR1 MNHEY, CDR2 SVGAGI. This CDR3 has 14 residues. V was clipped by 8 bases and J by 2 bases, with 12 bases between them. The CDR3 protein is CASLGTSNTGELFF. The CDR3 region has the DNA TGTGCCAGCCTCGGGACTTCAAACACCGGGGAGCTGTTTTTT.

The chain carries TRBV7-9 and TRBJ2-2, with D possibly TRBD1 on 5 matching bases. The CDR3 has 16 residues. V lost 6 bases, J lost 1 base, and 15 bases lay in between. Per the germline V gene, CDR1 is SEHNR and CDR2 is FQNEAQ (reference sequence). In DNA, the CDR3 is TGTGCCAGCAGACCCCCTAGACAGATGAACACCGGGGAGCTGTTTTTT. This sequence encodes CASRPPRQMNTGELFF.

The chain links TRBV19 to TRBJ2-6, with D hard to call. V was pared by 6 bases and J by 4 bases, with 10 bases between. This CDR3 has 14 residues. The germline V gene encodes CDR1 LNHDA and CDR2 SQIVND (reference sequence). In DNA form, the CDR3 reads TGTGCCAGTAGGGCCAGACTGGGGGCCAACGTCCTGACTTTC. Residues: CASRARLGANVLTF.